These 27 T cell receptor beta chains were all obtained from the same sample, sequenced in a study of blood T cell repertoires in COVID-19. TCRdb keeps only in-frame clones here, not all; method: immunoSEQ multiplex PCR. The sample carries around 120,000 clones, less than 85% recorded once. The sequenced sample was peripheral blood. Receptors were obtained from a man aged 70 or older with active or convalescent COVID-19.

This chain connects TRBV6-6 to TRBJ2-1; D gene ambiguous. The CDR3 is 13 amino acids. From germline, CDR1 is MNHNY and CDR2 SVGAGI (reference sequence). V lost 2 bases, J lost 5 bases, and 7 bases lay in between. CDR3 residues: CASSYAGNNEQFF. In DNA form, the CDR3 reads TGTGCCAGCAGTTACGCAGGAAACAATGAGCAGTTCTTC.

The rearrangement joins TRBV7-9 to TRBJ1-6; 8 bases agree with TRBD1. The germline V gene has CDR1 SEHNR and CDR2 FQNEAQ (reference sequence). The CDR3 is made up of 15 amino acids. J was trimmed by 7 bases and V by 5 bases; bases with no gene match: 7. This chain's CDR3 is CASSPWTGSNSPLHF. CDR3 in DNA: TGTGCCAGCAGCCCCTGGACAGGGTCAAATTCACCCCTCCACTTT. The variable domain in full, completed from reference TRBV7-9 and TRBJ1-6, reads DTGVSQNPRHKITKRGQNVTFRCDPISEHNRLYWYRQTLGQGPEFLTYFQNEAQLEKSRLLSDRFSAERPKGSFSTLEIQRTEQGDSAMYLCASSPWTGSNSPLHFGNGTRLTVT.

The chain combines TRBV28 with TRBJ2-7, with D unresolved. The CDR3 runs 13 residues. Deletions cut 2 bases from V and 3 bases from J, with 8 bases between. Germline assignment: CDR1 MDHEN and CDR2 SYDVKM. The CDR3 DNA follows: TGTGCCAGCAGTTTAGGGCCTATCTACGAGCAGTACTTC. Protein: CASSLGPIYEQYF. The full variable domain, in which reference TRBV28 and TRBJ2-7 provide the parts outside the CDR3, is DVKVTQSSRYLVKRTGEKVFLECVQDMDHENMFWYRQDPGLGLRLIYFSYDVKMKEKGDIPEGYSVSREKKERFSLILESASTNQTSMYLCASSLGPIYEQYFGPGTRLTVT.

This clone was observed a single time. The chain has TRBV10-3 and TRBJ2-6; 11 bases are shared with TRBD1. The CDR3 sequence is 20 residues long. The V gene's germline CDR1 is ENHRY and CDR2 SYGVKD. Trimming took 4 bases from V and 0 from J; bases not matched to a gene: 11. Written as DNA, the CDR3 is TGTGCCATCAGTGCGGGACAGGGGGAAAGGTCTCGCTCTGGGGCCAACGTCCTGACTTTC. It codes for CAISAGQGERSRSGANVLTF.

The gene calls are TRBV30 and TRBJ1-5; TRBD1 aligns across 11 bases. V shed 0 bases and J 7 bases; nucleotides not matched to a gene: 8. The germline gives CDR1 GTSNPN, CDR2 SVGIG (reference sequence). This CDR3 has 16 residues. In nucleotides, the CDR3 is TGTGCCTGGAGTGTGGGCGGACAGGGGGCTAAGCAGCCCCAGCATTTT. Amino acids: CAWSVGGQGAKQPQHF. The full variable domain, with the rest looked up from reference TRBV30 and TRBJ1-5, is SQTIHQWPATLVQPVGSPLSLECTVEGTSNPNLYWYRQAAGRGLQLLFYSVGIGQISSEVPQNLSASRPQDRQFILSSKKLLLSDSGFYLCAWSVGGQGAKQPQHFGDGTRLSIL.

This rearrangement joins TRBV2 to TRBJ2-1, with 10 bases that match TRBD2. This CDR3 region has 16 residues. J was trimmed by 6 bases and V by 9 bases; bases with no gene match: 14. Germline V gives CDR1 SNHLY, CDR2 FYNNEI. The CDR3 protein is CARSGGLAGEGNEQFF. CDR3 nucleotide sequence: TGTGCCAGGTCCGGGGGGCTAGCGGGAGAGGGCAATGAGCAGTTCTTC.

The chain uses TRBV5-1 and TRBJ1-2, with 9 bases lining up with TRBD1. The length of the CDR3 is 17 residues. The germline V gene encodes CDR1 SGHRS and CDR2 YFSETQ. Germline trimming cut 2 bases from V and 8 bases from J; bases unmatched to any gene: 16. The CDR3 region has the DNA TGCGCCAGCAGCTTATTACCGTTACCGGGACAGGGTGACGGCTACACCTTC. Translation: CASSLLPLPGQGDGYTF.

The chain links TRBV5-4 to TRBJ1-3, with D maybe TRBD1 (6 bases). This CDR3 contains 15 residues. Trimming stripped 3 bases from V and 3 bases from J, with 13 bases between. Looked up from germline, CDR1 is SGHNT and CDR2 is YYREEE (reference sequence). CDR3: CASSSKQGNGNTIYF. The CDR3 region has the DNA TGTGCCAGCAGCTCGAAACAGGGAAATGGAAACACCATATATTTT.

The CDR3 DNA reads TGTGCCAGCAGCCAGGATTCGGGGGAGCAGTACTTC. Its protein product is CASSQDSGEQYF. V and J are TRBV28 and TRBJ2-7; possibly TRBD2 for D (5 bases). Trimming removed 6 bases at V and 7 bases at J, with 13 bases between. Germline values: CDR1 MDHEN, CDR2 SYDVKM. This CDR3 is built from 12 residues.

This sequence joins TRBV5-5 and TRBJ2-7; D might be TRBD1 (6 bases). There are 15 residues in the CDR3. Trimming cost V 7 bases and J 6 bases, with 23 bases left between them. Germline V gene data show CDR1 as SGHKS and CDR2 as YYEKEE (reference sequence). The CDR3 is CASGPTQGQLSEQYF. In DNA form, the CDR3 reads TGTGCCAGCGGCCCTACACAGGGTCAACTAAGCGAGCAGTACTTC.

V gene TRBV2 combines with J gene TRBJ1-2; 9 nucleotides line up with TRBD1. Germline values: CDR1 SNHLY, CDR2 FYNNEI. This CDR3 comprises 14 residues. V lost 6 bases to trimming and J lost 8 bases; unmatched junction nucleotides: 10. CDR3 nucleotides: TGTGCCAGCAGGGCCGGACAGGGGAAGATAGGCTACACCTTC. It translates to CASRAGQGKIGYTF.

This clone was recorded a few times. Other nucleotide sequences from this sample produce the same CDR3. The chain links TRBV5-1 to TRBJ2-7, with 8 bases lining up with TRBD2. This CDR3 has 18 amino acids. In germline, CDR1 is SGHRS, CDR2 YFSETQ. CDR3 DNA: TGCCCCCGCCGCGGGCGGGGGGCGGGCGGGCCGAGCTCCTACGAGCAGTACTTC. Encoded protein: CPRRGRGAGGPSSYEQYF.

In its sample, this clone was seen a few times. The chain carries TRBV6-5 and TRBJ2-7; no clear D gene. Germline CDR1 and CDR2: MNHEY and SVGAGI. The CDR3 consists of 13 residues. V shed 1 base and J shed 3 bases, with 7 bases lying between them. The CDR3 loop is CASSYYVHYEQYF. CDR3 DNA sequence: TGTGCCAGCAGTTACTATGTACACTACGAGCAGTACTTC.

This chain connects TRBV2 to TRBJ2-2, with TRBD1 identical over 7 bases. The CDR3 spans 13 residues. V lost 5 bases to trimming and J lost 4 bases; unmatched junction nucleotides: 1. Germline V gene sequence: CDR1 SNHLY, CDR2 FYNNEI. This CDR3 is CASSYRGTGELFF. CDR3 sequence (DNA): TGTGCCAGCAGTTACAGGGGCACCGGGGAGCTGTTTTTT.

CDR3 amino acids: CASSAGTSATNEKLFF. The CDR3 coding sequence is TGTGCTAGTTCTGCTGGGACATCTGCAACTAATGAAAAACTGTTTTTT. The rearrangement links TRBV12-5 to TRBJ1-4; a possible D gene is TRBD1 (6 bases). CDR3 size: 16 residues. V lost 8 bases and J lost 0, with 16 bases in between. Germline V gene lookup returns CDR1 LGHNT and CDR2 FRNRAP.

The genes are TRBV30 and TRBJ1-1, with 10 bases aligning to TRBD1. J gave up 5 bases and V 2 bases, and 5 bases lay outside the gene matches. Per the germline V gene, CDR1 is GTSNPN and CDR2 is SVGIG (reference sequence). This CDR3 comprises 14 residues. In DNA, the CDR3 is TGTGCCTGGAGTTTAAGGACAGGGGGAACTGAAGCTTTCTTT. Its protein is CAWSLRTGGTEAFF.

The J gene is TRBJ2-3, the V gene TRBV5-1; no clear D gene. The CDR3 sequence is 12 residues long. From germline, CDR1 is SGHRS and CDR2 YFSETQ. V was pared by 2 bases and J by 3 bases, with 4 bases between. DNA for the CDR3: TGCGCCAGCAGCTTCCAGACAGATACGCAGTATTTT. Translation gives CASSFQTDTQYF. The variable domain in full, completed from reference TRBV5-1 and TRBJ2-3, reads KAGVTQTPRYLIKTRGQQVTLSCSPISGHRSVSWYQQTPGQGLQFLFEYFSETQRNKGNFPGRFSGRQFSNSRSEMNVSTLELGDSALYLCASSFQTDTQYFGPGTRLTVL.

This chain connects TRBV18 to TRBJ2-5; D is possibly TRBD1 (5 bases). Looked up from germline, CDR1 is KGHSH and CDR2 is LQKENI. The CDR3 sequence is 13 residues long. Trimming stripped 6 bases from V and 3 bases from J, with 11 bases between. The CDR3: CASSRGREETQYF. CDR3 coding DNA: TGTGCCAGCTCTAGGGGAAGGGAAGAGACCCAGTACTTC.

A single count supports this clone. This chain joins TRBV5-1 and TRBJ2-6; TRBD1 agrees at 8 bases. The CDR3 is 17 residues long. The V gene end was trimmed by 0 bases and the J gene end by 2 bases; junction bases not matched to a gene: 4. The germline CDR1 and CDR2 sequences are SGHRS and YFSETQ. CDR3 protein: CASSLGTGRPGANVLTF. Here the CDR3 DNA reads TGCGCCAGCAGCTTGGGGACAGGGCGGCCTGGGGCCAACGTCCTGACTTTC.

The chain recombines TRBV28 with TRBJ1-4, with 10 bases aligning to TRBD1. Germline values: CDR1 MDHEN, CDR2 SYDVKM. The V segment lost 3 bases and the J segment 3 bases; nucleotides outside the gene matches: 4. The CDR3 runs to 16 residues. CDR3 in amino acids: CASSFAGTGANEKLFF. The CDR3 region has the DNA TGTGCCAGCAGTTTCGCAGGGACAGGGGCTAATGAAAAACTGTTTTTT.

This chain joins TRBV2 and TRBJ2-7; maybe TRBD1 (5 bases). The CDR3 is 15 amino acids. Germline CDR1 and CDR2: SNHLY and FYNNEI. Trimming stripped 3 bases from V and 2 bases from J, with 14 bases between. The CDR3 sequence: CASSEMVRVPYEQYF. The CDR3 DNA reads as TGTGCCAGCAGTGAGATGGTCAGGGTCCCCTACGAGCAGTACTTC. The full variable domain, with the rest looked up from reference TRBV2 and TRBJ2-7, is EPEVTQTPSHQVTQMGQEVILRCVPISNHLYFYWYRQILGQKVEFLVSFYNNEISEKSEIFDDQFSVERPDGSNFTLKIRSTKLEDSAMYFCASSEMVRVPYEQYFGPGTRLTVT.

This chain connects TRBV2 to TRBJ2-3; possible D gene TRBD2, 6 bases. Germline CDR1 reads SNHLY; CDR2 reads FYNNEI. With 5 bases removed from V and 0 bases from J, the gap between germline ends came to 9 bases. The CDR3 runs to 14 residues. The CDR3 nucleotides read TGTGCCAGCAGTCTAGCGTCCAGCACAGATACGCAGTATTTT. Protein: CASSLASSTDTQYF. The whole variable domain, remainder taken from reference TRBV2 and TRBJ2-3, is EPEVTQTPSHQVTQMGQEVILRCVPISNHLYFYWYRQILGQKVEFLVSFYNNEISEKSEIFDDQFSVERPDGSNFTLKIRSTKLEDSAMYFCASSLASSTDTQYFGPGTRLTVL.

The chain uses TRBV6-5 and TRBJ1-1, with 10 positions matching TRBD1. The germline CDR1 and CDR2 sequences are MNHEY and SVGAGI. The CDR3 contains 15 residues. J lost 1 base, V lost 8 bases, and 7 bases had no gene match. The CDR3 protein is CASGTGAYANTEAFF. The CDR3 DNA follows: TGTGCCAGCGGGACAGGGGCCTATGCGAACACTGAAGCTTTCTTT.

This clone has only one observation. The chain combines TRBV12-3 or TRBV12-4 with TRBJ2-7, with TRBD1 matching over 7 bases. V shed 9 bases, J shed 0 bases, and the junction held 5 bases outside the gene matches. The CDR3 totals 13 residues. The CDR3 loop is CASLGTDSYEQYF. CDR3 DNA sequence: TGTGCCAGTCTCGGGACAGACTCCTACGAGCAGTACTTC.

The chain joins TRBV6-1 to TRBJ2-7; 11 positions agree with TRBD2. Looked up from germline, CDR1 is MNHNS and CDR2 is SASEGT. This CDR3 region has 14 residues. J lost 7 bases, V lost 3 bases, and 5 bases had no gene match. CDR3 sequence: CASSEDSGRGEQYF. Here the CDR3 DNA reads TGTGCCAGCAGTGAGGATAGCGGGAGGGGGGAGCAGTACTTC.

J is TRBJ2-4 and V is TRBV5-1, with 8 bases fitting TRBD2. There are 15 residues in the CDR3. V shed 0 bases, J shed 7 bases, and the junction held 6 bases outside the gene matches. From germline, CDR1 is SGHRS and CDR2 YFSETQ. The CDR3 here is CASSLDGTRKNIQYF. In DNA form, the CDR3 reads TGCGCCAGCAGCTTGGACGGGACTAGGAAGAACATTCAGTACTTC.

The chain employs TRBV9 and TRBJ2-1, with 10 bases identical to TRBD2. J gave up 8 bases and V 0 bases, and 5 bases lay outside the gene matches. The CDR3 spans 15 residues. Per germline, CDR1 SGDLS and CDR2 YYNGEE. DNA for the CDR3: TGTGCCAGCAGCGTAGTTACTAGCGGGATTGATGAGCAGTTCTTC. It specifies CASSVVTSGIDEQFF.